Shown below are 25 T cell receptor beta chains from a single sample sequenced in a study of patients and donors after allogeneic stem cell transplantation. MiXCR, run by TCRdb on the RT-PCR reads, gives a single entry per CDR3 protein. Counted here are hundreds of thousands of distinct CDR3 sequences, 16% occurring once; the ten biggest clones make up 7% to 7.5%. The material sequenced was blood, either unsorted or a sorted T cell fraction (not recorded which). The receptors shown here come from a human donor who was either an allogeneic HSCT recipient or a stem cell or donor lymphocyte infusion donor (not recorded which). It is not recorded whose cells these are; they may come from a transplant donor.

CDR3 protein: CASRDRGGSYEQYF. CDR3 coding DNA: TGTGCCAGCAGGGATCGCGGGGGCTCCTACGAGCAGTACTTC. J is TRBJ2-7 and V is TRBV6-1; 7 nucleotides align to TRBD2. CDR1 and CDR2 from the germline V gene are MNHNS and SASEGT. The CDR3 is made up of 14 amino acids. V lost 6 bases, J lost 0 bases, and 5 bases stayed unmatched.

This clonotype appeared a few times. This chain joins TRBV10-3 and TRBJ2-7, with a possible D match to TRBD2 (6 bases). V was shortened by 4 bases and J by 9 bases, with 16 bases between the two germline ends. The germline V gene encodes CDR1 ENHRY and CDR2 SYGVKD. This CDR3 is 13 amino acids long. The CDR3 loop reads CAISVQEGAGQYF. CDR3 bases: TGTGCCATCAGTGTTCAGGAGGGAGCGGGGCAGTACTTC.

V usage is TRBV2 and J usage is TRBJ2-3; perhaps TRBD2 as D (5 bases). This CDR3 spans 15 amino acids. With 1 base removed from V and 1 base from J, the gap between germline ends came to 9 bases. The germline V gene has CDR1 SNHLY and CDR2 FYNNEI. Here the CDR3 DNA reads TGTGCCAGCAGTGAAGAGAGGGTGGGCACAGATACGCAGTATTTT. As protein: CASSEERVGTDTQYF.

There are a few counts of this clonotype. The chain links TRBV29-1 to TRBJ2-7; D remains unclear. Germline CDR1 is SQVTM and CDR2 is ANQGSEA. The CDR3 has 13 residues. Trimming pared 3 bases from V and 1 base from J, leaving 10 bases between. CDR3 protein: CSVERTGSYEQYF. CDR3 bases: TGCAGCGTTGAGAGGACCGGGTCCTACGAGCAGTACTTC.

This clonotype was counted only a few times. The chain joins TRBV21-1 to TRBJ1-1; the D call TRBD1 from the table was never checked on the DNA. TRBV21-1 is a pseudogene. The CDR3 runs to 15 residues. The CDR3 bases are TGTGCCAGCAGCAGGACCGGGACCGCGAACACTGAAGCTTTCTTT. Translating it yields CASSRTGTANTEAFF.

There are a few counts of this clonotype. V usage is TRBV7-9 and J usage is TRBJ2-7, with D uncertain. The CDR3 covers 15 residues. Germline assignment: CDR1 SEHNR and CDR2 FQNEAQ (reference sequence). V was shortened by 5 bases and J by 1 base, with 15 bases between the two germline ends. CDR3 coding DNA: TGTGCCAGCAGCCACAGAGGTCAAACATCCTACGAGCAGTACTTC. This encodes CASSHRGQTSYEQYF.

This clonotype was observed at least ten times. The J gene is TRBJ2-5, the V gene TRBV20-1, with D perhaps TRBD2 (5 bases). This CDR3 comprises 12 residues. The germline V gene encodes CDR1 DFQATT and CDR2 SNEGSKA (reference sequence). Trimming stripped 4 bases from V and 7 bases from J, with 13 bases between. The CDR3: CSATETNPTQYF. CDR3 coding DNA: TGCAGTGCTACCGAGACTAATCCGACCCAGTACTTC.

The chain employs TRBV12-3 or TRBV12-4 and TRBJ2-3; 8 bases align to TRBD2. J lost 6 bases, V lost 7 bases, and 6 bases had no gene match. This CDR3 is 13 amino acids long. DNA for the CDR3: TGTGCCAGCAATATAGCGGGGTTGGATACGCAGTATTTT. Amino acid sequence: CASNIAGLDTQYF.

This clonotype was seen a few times. CDR3 amino acids: CASSQSGRTEAFF. In DNA, the CDR3 is TGTGCCAGCAGCCAATCGGGGCGAACTGAAGCTTTCTTT. The V gene is TRBV16, the J gene TRBJ1-1, with a possible D match to TRBD1 (5 bases). Trimming left V 0 bases short and J 5 bases short, with 7 bases between. Germline CDR1 and CDR2: KGHSY and FQNENV. The CDR3 length is 13 residues.

This clonotype showed up just a few times. The chain has TRBV7-8 and TRBJ1-2, with a possible D match to TRBD1 (5 bases). Trimming left V 5 bases short and J 7 bases short, with 20 bases between. The CDR3 loop spans 15 amino acids. Germline V CDR1 and CDR2: SGHVS, FQNEAQ. CDR3 residues: CASSPRGGGGSGYTF. CDR3 nucleotides: TGTGCCAGCAGCCCACGAGGCGGGGGAGGGAGTGGCTACACCTTC. The full variable domain, in which reference TRBV7-8 and TRBJ1-2 provide the parts outside the CDR3, is GAGVSQSPRYKVAKRGQDVALRCDPISGHVSLFWYQQALGQGPEFLTYFQNEAQLDKSGLPSDRFFAERPEGSVSTLKIQRTQQEDSAVYLCASSPRGGGGSGYTFGSGTRLTVV.

This clonotype was seen ten or more times. The rearrangement links TRBV4-1 to TRBJ1-2; D unclear. Germline V CDR1 and CDR2: MGHRA, YSYEKL. The ends were cut back, 4 bases at V and 0 bases at J, with 9 bases in the middle. This CDR3 contains 14 residues. CDR3 sequence: CASSRQDTNYGYTF. Here the CDR3 DNA reads TGCGCCAGCAGCCGCCAAGATACTAACTATGGCTACACCTTC.

V gene TRBV4-2 combines with J gene TRBJ2-1, with TRBD2 identical over 8 bases. Germline assignment: CDR1 LGHNA and CDR2 YNFKEQ. The CDR3 contains 15 residues. J lost 2 bases, V lost 2 bases, and 2 bases had no gene match. Here the CDR3 DNA reads TGTGCCAGCAGCCAACCGGGACTAGCCTACAATGAGCAGTTCTTC. This gives the protein CASSQPGLAYNEQFF.

The chain recombines TRBV28 with TRBJ2-5; no firm D call. Between the trimmed V and J ends, which lost 3 bases and 5 bases, there was a span of 10 bases. Germline CDR1 MDHEN, CDR2 SYDVKM. The CDR3 has 13 residues. The DNA for the CDR3 is TGTGCCAGCAGTTTTTCCCTGGGGGAGACCCAGTACTTC. Its protein is CASSFSLGETQYF.

The chain combines TRBV12-3 or TRBV12-4 with TRBJ2-7; TRBD2 aligns across 8 bases. The CDR3 spans 15 residues. V shed 5 bases and J 0 bases; nucleotides not matched to a gene: 6. The CDR3 loop is CASSLKREPSYEQYF. The CDR3 nucleotides read TGTGCCAGCAGTCTAAAGCGGGAGCCCTCCTACGAGCAGTACTTC.

The table lists this clonotype with many counts. This rearrangement joins TRBV12-3 or TRBV12-4 to TRBJ1-2, with 7 bases lining up with TRBD1. The CDR3 is 13 amino acids. V was pared by 7 bases and J by 7 bases, with 9 bases of the junction left unmatched. CDR3 nucleotides: TGTGCCAGCACTTCAAACAGGGGTCTTGGCTACACCTTC. Translating gives CASTSNRGLGYTF.

V usage is TRBV20-1 and J usage is TRBJ2-4; 8 bases are shared with TRBD1. The ends lost 5 bases at V and 0 bases at J; junction bases unmatched: 12. Germline CDR1 reads DFQATT; CDR2 reads SNEGSKA (reference sequence). This CDR3 is built from 17 residues. The DNA of the CDR3 is TGCAGTGCTCTAGCCGGGACAGGAATTCTAGCCAAAAACATTCAGTACTTC. Its protein product is CSALAGTGILAKNIQYF.

Notes on this clonotype: A read error may produce the germline difference seen at one junction end. This chain joins TRBV27 and TRBJ2-1; TRBD2 matches at 10 bases. This CDR3 has 15 amino acids. The V gene's germline CDR1 is MNHEY and CDR2 SMNVEV (reference sequence). CDR3 nucleotide sequence: TGTGTCAGCAGTTCTAGTAGCGGGGGGTACAATGAGCAGTTCTTC. It encodes CVSSSSSGGYNEQFF.

This clonotype has only a few counts. The chain uses TRBV18 and TRBJ2-1, with 12 bases lining up with TRBD2. V was pared by 1 base and J by 4 bases, with 5 bases of the junction left unmatched. Per germline, CDR1 KGHSH and CDR2 LQKENI. The CDR3 sequence is 17 residues long. CDR3 residues: CASSPRSGLAGYNEQFF. CDR3 DNA: TGTGCCAGCTCACCACGATCGGGACTAGCGGGTTACAATGAGCAGTTCTTC.

The chain links TRBV29-1 to TRBJ2-5; D is uncertain. The CDR3 extends over 13 amino acids. Germline assignment: CDR1 SQVTM and CDR2 ANQGSEA. V lost 1 base and J lost 3, with 9 bases in between. The CDR3 nucleotides are TGCAGCGTTGAAGGTCCGGTGAAAGAGACCCAGTACTTC. It encodes CSVEGPVKETQYF.

This sequence joins TRBV10-3 and TRBJ2-5; 9 bases map to TRBD2. This CDR3 comprises 14 residues. Germline V gene sequence: CDR1 ENHRY, CDR2 SYGVKD. With 3 bases clipped from V and 5 bases from J, the junction kept 4 bases outside the gene matches. The CDR3 region is CAISEGTSWETQYF. In DNA, the CDR3 is TGTGCCATCAGTGAAGGGACTAGCTGGGAGACCCAGTACTTC.

This chain links TRBV6-1 with TRBJ2-5, with a weak D call TRBD1 (5 bases). This CDR3 has 16 residues. Germline V gene data show CDR1 as MNHNS and CDR2 as SASEGT. V gave up 5 bases and J gave up 1 base, with 17 bases separating them. Written as DNA, the CDR3 is TGTGCCAGCAGTCGACCAGGGCTACTGGGCCAAGAGACCCAGTACTTC. It is translated as CASSRPGLLGQETQYF.

The V call is TRBV4-1, the J call TRBJ1-3; D uncertain. Germline CDR1 and CDR2: MGHRA and YSYEKL. This CDR3 contains 16 residues. Trimming left V 4 bases short and J 0 bases short, with 13 bases between. Here the CDR3 reads CASSRPSSSSGNTIYF. CDR3 sequence (DNA): TGCGCCAGCAGCCGACCCTCATCATCCTCTGGAAACACCATATATTTT.

The gene calls are TRBV6-2 or TRBV6-3 and TRBJ1-6, with a weak D call TRBD1 (6 bases). CDR3 size: 14 residues. Per the germline V gene, CDR1 is MNHEY and CDR2 is SVGEGT. The V gene lost 6 bases and the J gene lost 4 bases, with 10 bases spanning the gap. CDR3 bases: TGTGCCAGCAGACTCGGACAGTATAATTCACCCCTCCACTTT. It yields the protein CASRLGQYNSPLHF.

This chain links TRBV2 with TRBJ2-2; D not resolved. The CDR3 extends over 15 amino acids. Trimming removed 6 bases from V and 0 bases from J, with 11 bases in between. The germline V gene has CDR1 SNHLY and CDR2 FYNNEI. CDR3 bases: TGTGCCAGCAGAAAGGCGGCAACGAACACCGGGGAGCTGTTTTTT. The encoded protein is CASRKAATNTGELFF. Looking up the rest from reference TRBV2 and TRBJ2-2 gives the full variable domain: EPEVTQTPSHQVTQMGQEVILRCVPISNHLYFYWYRQILGQKVEFLVSFYNNEISEKSEIFDDQFSVERPDGSNFTLKIRSTKLEDSAMYFCASRKAATNTGELFFGEGSRLTVL.

The rearrangement joins TRBV29-1 to TRBJ1-2, with D perhaps matching TRBD1 (6 bases). This CDR3 region has 12 residues. From germline, CDR1 is SQVTM and CDR2 ANQGSEA. V was shortened by 4 bases and J by 8 bases, with 14 bases between the two germline ends. The CDR3 is CSVGGLSEGYTF. CDR3 nucleotides: TGCAGCGTTGGGGGGCTATCTGAGGGCTACACCTTC. Full variable domain (remainder filled in from reference TRBV29-1 and TRBJ1-2): SAVISQKPSRDICQRGTSLTIQCQVDSQVTMMFWYRQQPGQSLTLIATANQGSEATYESGFVIDKFPISRPNLTFSTLTVSNMSPEDSSIYLCSVGGLSEGYTFGSGTRLTVV.